This entry lists 13 T cell receptor beta chains sequenced from one sample in a study of blood T cell repertoires in COVID-19. Profiled with immunoSEQ multiplex PCR; TCRdb holds only in-frame clones, not every one. The sample includes tens of thousands of clones, approximately 90% of them seen just once. Source material: peripheral blood. The source of these receptors is a human donor in a cohort sampled during active COVID-19.

This clone was observed a handful of times. The chain uses TRBV4-1 and TRBJ2-7; 9 bases match TRBD1. After removal of 2 bases from V and 6 bases from J, the junction contained 11 bases not matched to a gene. This CDR3 is 16 amino acids long. Germline V gives CDR1 MGHRA, CDR2 YSYEKL. The CDR3 DNA sequence: TGCGCCAGCAGCCAAACCAGCGGGACAGGGTATATCGAGCAGTACTTC. It specifies CASSQTSGTGYIEQYF.

This clone occurred once. The chain carries TRBV5-4 and TRBJ2-7; 8 bases map to TRBD1. Losses at the gene ends were 4 bases for V and 9 bases for J; bases not matched to a gene: 15. CDR3 length: 15 residues. Germline CDR1 and CDR2: SGHNT and YYREEE (reference sequence). The CDR3 DNA reads as TGTGCCAGCAGCATAGAGAATCCAGGGGGCGCAGGGCAGTACTTC. It encodes CASSIENPGGAGQYF.

The chain employs TRBV5-1 and TRBJ2-1; TRBD2 is a possible D gene (5 bases). The CDR3 has 15 amino acids. Germline V gene lookup returns CDR1 SGHRS and CDR2 YFSETQ. Deletions cut 2 bases from V and 5 bases from J, with 14 bases between. This CDR3 reads CASSFNTGINNEQFF. For the CDR3, the DNA is TGCGCCAGCAGCTTCAACACGGGAATTAACAATGAGCAGTTCTTC. Variable domain in full (rest from reference TRBV5-1 and TRBJ2-1): KAGVTQTPRYLIKTRGQQVTLSCSPISGHRSVSWYQQTPGQGLQFLFEYFSETQRNKGNFPGRFSGRQFSNSRSEMNVSTLELGDSALYLCASSFNTGINNEQFFGPGTRLTVL.

This chain uses TRBV19 with TRBJ2-1, with TRBD2 identical over 10 bases. Germline CDR1 reads LNHDA; CDR2 reads SQIVND (reference sequence). V gave up 1 base and J gave up 5 bases; unmatched junction bases: 17. The CDR3 sequence is 20 residues long. CDR3: CASSIGSLFVAGGPHNEQFF. The DNA for the CDR3 is TGTGCCAGTAGTATAGGGTCCCTCTTTGTAGCGGGAGGCCCACACAATGAGCAGTTCTTC.

The gene calls are TRBV19 and TRBJ2-1, with 9 nucleotides matching TRBD1. Germline CDR1 is LNHDA and CDR2 is SQIVND (reference sequence). This CDR3 comprises 15 residues. Germline trimming cut 6 bases from V and 1 base from J; bases unmatched to any gene: 4. DNA for the CDR3: TGTGCCAGTAGCCCGACAGGGGGGTCCTACAATGAGCAGTTCTTC. As protein: CASSPTGGSYNEQFF. The whole variable domain, filled in from reference TRBV19 and TRBJ2-1, reads DGGITQSPKYLFRKEGQNVTLSCEQNLNHDAMYWYRQDPGQGLRLIYYSQIVNDFQKGDIAEGYSVSREKKESFPLTVTSAQKNPTAFYLCASSPTGGSYNEQFFGPGTRLTVL.

The V and J genes are TRBV7-2 and TRBJ1-2, with D tentatively TRBD1 (5 bases). The CDR3 consists of 16 residues. V gave up 7 bases and J gave up 8 bases, with 26 bases separating them. Looked up from germline, CDR1 is SGHTA and CDR2 is FQGNSA. CDR3 region: CASIQTPGVAGQGYTF. CDR3 DNA sequence: TGTGCCAGCATCCAGACACCGGGGGTGGCAGGGCAAGGCTACACCTTC.

This clone was seen a few times. This chain uses TRBV28 with TRBJ2-7; D is perhaps TRBD1 (5 bases). The CDR3 length is 11 residues. V was trimmed by 7 bases and J by 8 bases, leaving 12 bases between them. In germline, CDR1 is MDHEN, CDR2 SYDVKM. The CDR3 DNA is TGTGCCAGCACCTCCTTGGGGCAGCAGTACTTC. It encodes CASTSLGQQYF.

V gene TRBV7-2 combines with J gene TRBJ2-1, with 9 bases aligning to TRBD2. The CDR3 totals 14 residues. Per the germline V gene, CDR1 is SGHTA and CDR2 is FQGNSA. The V segment lost 0 bases and the J segment 12 bases; nucleotides outside the gene matches: 6. The CDR3 sequence is CASSLAGREGRQFF. The DNA for the CDR3 is TGTGCCAGCAGCTTAGCAGGGCGGGAGGGCCGGCAGTTCTTC.

CDR3 sequence reads: CASSQGPLAGGNEQYF. In DNA form, the CDR3 reads TGCGCCAGCAGCCAAGGCCCACTAGCGGGAGGGAACGAGCAGTACTTC. The gene calls are TRBV4-3 and TRBJ2-7, with TRBD2 matching over 13 bases. This CDR3 is 16 amino acids long. The trim removed 1 base at V and 5 bases at J, leaving 5 bases unmatched. Germline lookup yields CDR1 LGHNA and CDR2 YSLEER.

The rearrangement links TRBV18 to TRBJ2-1; 8 bases are shared with TRBD1. After removal of 4 bases from V and 5 bases from J, the junction contained 7 bases not matched to a gene. In germline, CDR1 is KGHSH, CDR2 LQKENI. This CDR3 comprises 15 residues. The CDR3 nucleotides are TGTGCCAGCTCACTCTCGGGGACAGGCGACAATGAGCAGTTCTTC. Protein sequence: CASSLSGTGDNEQFF.

The V call is TRBV27, the J call TRBJ2-1, with 14 bases that match TRBD2. The V and J ends lost 5 bases and 7 bases, in that order; junction bases with no gene match: 10. Germline CDR1 is MNHEY and CDR2 is SMNVEV (reference sequence). The CDR3 spans 17 residues. This CDR3 reads CASSPRGTSGSMNEQFF. The CDR3 DNA sequence: TGTGCCAGCAGTCCGAGGGGGACTAGCGGGAGTATGAATGAGCAGTTCTTC.

V usage is TRBV7-8 and J usage is TRBJ2-2; D is possibly TRBD1 (6 bases). The V end was cut by 5 bases, the J end by 5 bases, with 15 bases between. This CDR3 has 15 residues. The germline CDR1 and CDR2 sequences are SGHVS and FQNEAQ. CDR3 amino acids: CASSPDRRGTGELFF. In DNA, the CDR3 is TGTGCCAGCAGCCCTGACCGCAGGGGTACCGGGGAGCTGTTTTTT.

The rearrangement links TRBV20-1 to TRBJ1-2; perhaps TRBD1 as D (5 bases). The V and J ends lost 6 bases and 4 bases respectively, with 9 bases between them. CDR3 length equals 11 residues. CDR1 and CDR2 (germline): DFQATT, SNEGSKA (reference sequence). The DNA of the CDR3 is TGCAGTGCAGGGGCTAGCTATGGCTACACCTTC. Amino acid sequence: CSAGASYGYTF.